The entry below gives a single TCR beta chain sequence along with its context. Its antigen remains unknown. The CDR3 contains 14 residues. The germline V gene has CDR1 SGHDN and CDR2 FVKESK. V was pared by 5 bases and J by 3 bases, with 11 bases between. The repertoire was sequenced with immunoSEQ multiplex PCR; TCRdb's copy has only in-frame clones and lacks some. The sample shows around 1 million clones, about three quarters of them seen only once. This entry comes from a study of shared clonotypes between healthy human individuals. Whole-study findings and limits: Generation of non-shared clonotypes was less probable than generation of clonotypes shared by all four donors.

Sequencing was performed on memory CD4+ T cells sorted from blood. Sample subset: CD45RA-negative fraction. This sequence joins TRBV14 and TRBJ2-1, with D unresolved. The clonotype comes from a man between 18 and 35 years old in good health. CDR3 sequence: CASSFTGYYNEQFF. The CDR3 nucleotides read TGTGCCAGCAGCTTTACCGGCTACTACAATGAGCAGTTCTTC.